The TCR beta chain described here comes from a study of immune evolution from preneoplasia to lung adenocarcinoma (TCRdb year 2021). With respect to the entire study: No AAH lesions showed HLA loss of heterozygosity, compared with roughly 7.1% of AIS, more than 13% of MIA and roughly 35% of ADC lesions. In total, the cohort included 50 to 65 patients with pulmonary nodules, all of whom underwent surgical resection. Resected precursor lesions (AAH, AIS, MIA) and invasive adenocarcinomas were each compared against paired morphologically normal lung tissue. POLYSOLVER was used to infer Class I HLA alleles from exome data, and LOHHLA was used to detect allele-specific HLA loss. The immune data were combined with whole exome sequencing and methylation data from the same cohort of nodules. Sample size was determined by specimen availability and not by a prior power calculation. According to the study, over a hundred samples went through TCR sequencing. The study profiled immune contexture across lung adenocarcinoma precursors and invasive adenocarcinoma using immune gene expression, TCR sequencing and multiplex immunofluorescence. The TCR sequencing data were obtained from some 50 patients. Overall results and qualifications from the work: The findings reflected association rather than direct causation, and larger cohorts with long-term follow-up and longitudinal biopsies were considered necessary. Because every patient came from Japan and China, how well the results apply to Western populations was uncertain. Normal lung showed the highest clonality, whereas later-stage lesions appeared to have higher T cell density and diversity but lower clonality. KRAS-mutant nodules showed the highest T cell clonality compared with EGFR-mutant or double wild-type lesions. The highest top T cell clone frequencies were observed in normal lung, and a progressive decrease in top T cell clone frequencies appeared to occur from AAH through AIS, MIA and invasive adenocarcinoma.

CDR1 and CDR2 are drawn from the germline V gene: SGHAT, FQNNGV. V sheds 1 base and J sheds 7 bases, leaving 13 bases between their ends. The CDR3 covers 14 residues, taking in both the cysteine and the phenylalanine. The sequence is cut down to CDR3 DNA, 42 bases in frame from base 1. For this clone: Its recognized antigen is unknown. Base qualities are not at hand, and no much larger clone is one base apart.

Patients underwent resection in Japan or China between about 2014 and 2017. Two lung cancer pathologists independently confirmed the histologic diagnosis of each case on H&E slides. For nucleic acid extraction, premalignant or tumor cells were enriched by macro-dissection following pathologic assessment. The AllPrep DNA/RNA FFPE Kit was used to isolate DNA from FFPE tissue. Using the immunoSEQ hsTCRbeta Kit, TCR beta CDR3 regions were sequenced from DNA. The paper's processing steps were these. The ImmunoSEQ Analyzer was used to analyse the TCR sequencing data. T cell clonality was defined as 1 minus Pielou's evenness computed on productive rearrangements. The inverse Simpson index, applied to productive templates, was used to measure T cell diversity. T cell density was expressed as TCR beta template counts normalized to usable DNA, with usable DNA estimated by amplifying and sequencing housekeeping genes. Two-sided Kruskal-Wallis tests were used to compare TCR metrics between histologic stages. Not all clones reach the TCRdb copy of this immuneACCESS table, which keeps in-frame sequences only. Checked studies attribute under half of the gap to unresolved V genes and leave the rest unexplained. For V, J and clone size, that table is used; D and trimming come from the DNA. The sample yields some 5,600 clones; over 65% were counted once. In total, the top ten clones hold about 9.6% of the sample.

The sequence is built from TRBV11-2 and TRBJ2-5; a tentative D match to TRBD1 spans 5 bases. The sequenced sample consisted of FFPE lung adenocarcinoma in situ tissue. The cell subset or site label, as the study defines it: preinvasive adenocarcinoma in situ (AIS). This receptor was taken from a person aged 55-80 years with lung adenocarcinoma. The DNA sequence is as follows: TGTGCCAGCAGCTTAGTTCAGGGTTCGGGGACCCAGTACTTC. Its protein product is CASSLVQGSGTQYF.